The clone carrying this T cell receptor beta chain has only a few counts. The antigen remains undetermined. TCRdb called the RT-PCR reads again in MiXCR, with one record for every CDR3 protein. The table lists about 3,600 distinct CDR3 sequences, 73% of them singletons, with roughly 7.6% in the top ten. This sample was included in a study of yellow fever vaccine responses in identical twins. CDR1 and CDR2 from the germline V gene are PRHDT and FYEKMQ (reference sequence). The ends lost 4 bases at V and 5 bases at J; junction bases unmatched: 5. This CDR3 region has 14 residues. General study findings and limits: The authors reported partly convergent, partly personalized vaccine responses in identical twins.

The specimen was T cells from blood (PBMCs), unsorted or a sorted subset (not recorded which), collected before or after yellow fever vaccination (not recorded which). The rearrangement links TRBV13 to TRBJ1-1, with TRBD1 identical over 9 bases. This TCR was recovered from a young woman who received the yellow fever vaccine. The CDR3 protein is CASSSTGGETEAFF. CDR3 DNA: TGTGCCAGCAGCTCGACAGGGGGGGAGACTGAAGCTTTCTTT.